The 30 T cell receptor beta chains presented below share a single source sample, sequenced in a study of T cell responses to AZD1222 COVID-19 vaccine. TCRdb keeps only in-frame clones here, not all; method: immunoSEQ multiplex PCR. The data hold over 150,000 clones, with less than 90% observed a single time. The source was peripheral blood, collected on day 0 of AZD1222 vaccination. The receptors here all came from an adult in good health.

The chain couples TRBV18 to TRBJ2-7; 10 bases agree with TRBD2. Germline CDR1 is KGHSH and CDR2 is LQKENI. The CDR3 covers 14 residues. Unmatched junction bases numbered 5, after V lost 6 bases and J lost 3 bases. In DNA form, the CDR3 reads TGTGCCAGCTCTCCCGGGACTAGCGTCTACGAGCAGTACTTC. It is translated as CASSPGTSVYEQYF.

This chain joins TRBV2 and TRBJ2-6; D may be TRBD1 (6 bases). Germline CDR1 is SNHLY and CDR2 is FYNNEI. The CDR3 extends over 18 amino acids. The V end lost 6 bases, the J end lost 1 base, and 19 bases lay between the germline ends. The CDR3 loop reads CASRHRANQGSGANVLTF. The CDR3 nucleotides are TGTGCCAGCAGACACCGCGCCAACCAGGGGTCTGGGGCCAACGTCCTGACTTTC.

V is TRBV19 and J is TRBJ1-1, with 8 bases aligning to TRBD1. CDR3 length: 13 amino acids. CDR1 is LNHDA and CDR2 is SQIVND in the germline V gene (reference sequence). Trimming took 5 bases from V and 2 from J; bases not matched to a gene: 1. The chain's CDR3 is CASSGQGNTEAFF. The CDR3 DNA reads TGTGCCAGTAGTGGACAGGGCAACACTGAAGCTTTCTTT.

The rearrangement joins TRBV29-1 to TRBJ2-3; D gene uncertain. The CDR3 length is 13 residues. Germline V lookup: CDR1 SQVTM, CDR2 ANQGSEA. Deletions cut 5 bases from V and 5 bases from J, with 14 bases between. The CDR3 DNA reads as TGCAGCGTTCGAAGGGTAGTAGTAGATACGCAGTATTTT. It is translated as CSVRRVVVDTQYF.

This chain uses TRBV7-2 with TRBJ2-5; D is possibly TRBD1 (5 bases). Germline assignment: CDR1 SGHTA and CDR2 FQGNSA. The ends were cut back, 1 base at V and 9 bases at J, with 9 bases in the middle. The CDR3 covers 12 residues. CDR3 residues: CASSLDVGPQYF. CDR3 DNA: TGTGCCAGCAGCTTAGACGTGGGGCCCCAGTACTTC. Looking up the rest from reference TRBV7-2 and TRBJ2-5 gives the full variable domain: GAGVSQSPSNKVTEKGKDVELRCDPISGHTALYWYRQSLGQGLEFLIYFQGNSAPDKSGLPSDRFSAERTGGSVSTLTIQRTQQEDSAVYLCASSLDVGPQYFGPGTRLLVL.

The chain combines TRBV18 with TRBJ1-5; D gene ambiguous. CDR1 KGHSH and CDR2 LQKENI come from the germline V gene. There are 13 residues in the CDR3. Trimming stripped 2 bases from V and 7 bases from J, with 9 bases between. The CDR3 here is CASSPGVAQPQHF. In nucleotides, the CDR3 is TGTGCCAGCTCACCAGGCGTCGCGCAGCCCCAGCATTTT.

This rearrangement joins TRBV6-5 to TRBJ1-6, with 12 bases aligning to TRBD1. Germline-derived CDR1 and CDR2 are MNHEY and SVGAGI. CDR3 size: 15 residues. J was trimmed by 9 bases and V by 6 bases; bases with no gene match: 6. The CDR3 spells CASRPGQGAFSPLHF. CDR3 DNA: TGTGCCAGCAGGCCGGGACAGGGGGCTTTTTCACCCCTCCACTTT.

The V call is TRBV20-1, the J call TRBJ2-5; no definite D call. The germline gives CDR1 DFQATT, CDR2 SNEGSKA (reference sequence). The CDR3 is 11 amino acids. The CDR3 DNA sequence: TGCGGAGCACGCGCACAAGAGACCCAGTACTTC. This codes for CGARAQETQYF.

Here the CDR3 reads CASSLDYHTYNEQFF. CDR3 DNA: TGTGCCAGCAGCTTAGACTACCATACCTACAATGAGCAGTTCTTC. The chain combines TRBV7-2 with TRBJ2-1; D is unclear. The V gene lost 1 base and the J gene lost 2 bases, with 9 bases spanning the gap. Germline-derived CDR1 and CDR2 are SGHTA and FQGNSA. The CDR3 runs to 15 residues.

The chain uses TRBV6-5 and TRBJ2-2; D remains unclear. V lost 0 bases and J lost 3, with 8 bases in between. CDR3 length: 15 residues. CDR1 MNHEY and CDR2 SVGAGI come from the germline V gene. The CDR3 loop is CASSYSLADTGELFF. CDR3 in DNA: TGTGCCAGCAGTTACTCGTTGGCAGACACCGGGGAGCTGTTTTTT.

J is TRBJ1-1 and V is TRBV18; D gene unclear. This CDR3 has 14 residues. The V and J ends lost 5 bases and 1 base respectively, with 11 bases between them. Germline V lookup: CDR1 KGHSH, CDR2 LQKENI. In DNA, the CDR3 is TGTGCCAGCTCAGGTGCCTGGAAGAACACTGAAGCTTTCTTT. Translated: CASSGAWKNTEAFF. The full variable domain, rest sourced from reference TRBV18 and TRBJ1-1, is NAGVMQNPRHLVRRRGQEARLRCSPMKGHSHVYWYRQLPEEGLKFMVYLQKENIIDESGMPKERFSAEFPKEGPSILRIQQVVRGDSAAYFCASSGAWKNTEAFFGQGTRLTVV.

The rearrangement links TRBV19 to TRBJ1-2, with D perhaps matching TRBD1 (6 bases). CDR1 and CDR2 from the germline V gene are LNHDA and SQIVND (reference sequence). The CDR3 extends over 13 amino acids. Trimming pared 3 bases from V and 8 bases from J, leaving 13 bases between. The DNA of the CDR3 is TGTGCCAGTAGTATGCGGGGGCTGGAAGGCTACACCTTC. As protein: CASSMRGLEGYTF. Complete variable domain (other parts from reference TRBV19 and TRBJ1-2): DGGITQSPKYLFRKEGQNVTLSCEQNLNHDAMYWYRQDPGQGLRLIYYSQIVNDFQKGDIAEGYSVSREKKESFPLTVTSAQKNPTAFYLCASSMRGLEGYTFGSGTRLTVV.

This clone was counted only a few times. The V and J genes are TRBV3-1 (or the pseudogene TRBV3-2) and TRBJ2-7, with no clear D. This CDR3 is 12 amino acids long. The V end was cut by 1 base, the J end by 2 bases, with 3 bases between. Per germline, CDR1 LGHDT and CDR2 YNNKEL (reference sequence). CDR3 DNA sequence: TGTGCCAGCAGCCAAGGCCCCTACGAGCAGTACTTC. Translation gives CASSQGPYEQYF.

By sample fraction, this clone is medium-sized. V usage is TRBV11-1 and J usage is TRBJ2-1; 7 positions agree with TRBD1. Germline loops: CDR1 SGHAT, CDR2 FQDESV (reference sequence). The CDR3 has 13 amino acids. J gave up 5 bases and V 5 bases, and 3 bases lay outside the gene matches. CDR3 in DNA: TGTGCCAGCAGCCTGGGACAGAACAATGAGCAGTTCTTC. It specifies CASSLGQNNEQFF.

As for this clone: A junction boundary mismatches the germline segment, possibly from a read error. The rearrangement links TRBV18 to TRBJ1-6; 7 nucleotides agree with TRBD1. Looked up from germline, CDR1 is KGHSH and CDR2 is LQKENI. This CDR3 region has 14 residues. The CDR3 sequence is CASSAGQANSPLHF. CDR3 sequence (DNA): TGTGCCAGCTCCGCAGGACAGGCCAATTCACCCCTCCATTTT.

The V call is TRBV6-2 or TRBV6-3, the J call TRBJ2-7, with 10 positions matching TRBD1. V lost 5 bases to trimming and J lost 5 bases; unmatched junction nucleotides: 9. This CDR3 has 15 amino acids. Germline CDR1 and CDR2: MNHEY and SVGEGT. CDR3 residues: CASSLRDRGTNEQYF. CDR3 bases: TGTGCCAGCAGTCTCCGGGACAGGGGAACCAACGAGCAGTACTTC.

The V call is TRBV7-9, the J call TRBJ2-5, with TRBD2 matching over 11 bases. V lost 5 bases to trimming and J lost 9 bases; unmatched junction nucleotides: 8. The germline V gene has CDR1 SEHNR and CDR2 FQNEAQ (reference sequence). This CDR3 contains 14 residues. DNA of the CDR3: TGTGCCAGCAGCCCGACTAGCGGGGTCGGGGCCCAGTACTTC. This sequence encodes CASSPTSGVGAQYF.

This clone was observed a few times. The chain links TRBV19 to TRBJ1-5; D is uncertain. Germline-derived CDR1 and CDR2 are LNHDA and SQIVND (reference sequence). CDR3 length: 15 residues. V was trimmed by 2 bases and J by 1 base, leaving 9 bases between them. The CDR3 DNA sequence: TGTGCCAGTAGTATATTGGCTAAAAGCAATCAGCCCCAGCATTTT. Translating it yields CASSILAKSNQPQHF.

Only a few counts were recorded for this clone. The chain couples TRBV24-1 to TRBJ1-2, with TRBD1 identical over 12 bases. This CDR3 is built from 13 residues. The V and J ends lost 7 bases and 7 bases, in that order; junction bases with no gene match: 3. Germline V lookup: CDR1 KGHDR, CDR2 SFDVKD. CDR3 loop: CATRGQGARGYTF. CDR3 sequence (DNA): TGTGCCACCAGGGGACAGGGGGCGCGTGGCTACACCTTC.

The DNA of the CDR3 is TGTGCCAGCAGCGGGGATGGACAGGATTGGGACGAGCAGTACTTC. Amino acids: CASSGDGQDWDEQYF. The rearrangement joins TRBV9 to TRBJ2-7; 7 bases map to TRBD1. Germline loops: CDR1 SGDLS, CDR2 YYNGEE. The CDR3 totals 15 residues. V gave up 3 bases and J gave up 5 bases; unmatched junction bases: 11.

This clone has a single count. V usage is TRBV7-9 and J usage is TRBJ2-2; TRBD2 is a possible D gene (6 bases). This CDR3 region has 15 residues. V was clipped by 0 bases and J by 2 bases, with 7 bases between them. Germline V gene lookup returns CDR1 SEHNR and CDR2 FQNEAQ (reference sequence). The CDR3 nucleotides are TGTGCCAGCAGCTTAGCGCGGGGAAACACCGGGGAGCTGTTTTTT. Translation: CASSLARGNTGELFF.

The J gene is TRBJ1-2, the V gene TRBV21-1; the table calls TRBD1, which could not be checked here. TRBV21-1 has pseudogene status. The CDR3 consists of 16 residues. The CDR3 region is CASSSRNGRTVYGYTF. Here the CDR3 DNA reads TGTGCCAGCAGCTCCAGGAATGGGCGTACCGTTTATGGCTACACCTTC.

The chain links TRBV7-9 to TRBJ2-7; D is possibly TRBD1 (6 bases). CDR1 and CDR2 (germline): SEHNR, FQNEAQ (reference sequence). CDR3 length: 11 amino acids. Trimming stripped 5 bases from V and 8 bases from J, with 10 bases between. CDR3 coding DNA: TGTGCCAGCAGCCCCGACAGGCAGCAGTACTTC. This gives the protein CASSPDRQQYF.

This chain uses TRBV12-3 or TRBV12-4 with TRBJ1-2; TRBD1 matches at 7 bases. The CDR3 covers 13 residues. The V segment lost 6 bases and the J segment 3 bases; nucleotides outside the gene matches: 4. CDR3 sequence (DNA): TGTGCCAGCAGCCTTGGACAGGACTATGGCTACACCTTC. The encoded protein is CASSLGQDYGYTF.

The chain uses TRBV6-1 and TRBJ1-2, with 8 nucleotides matching TRBD1. With V trimmed by 3 bases and J by 2 bases, 2 bases remained unmatched. Germline V gene lookup returns CDR1 MNHNS and CDR2 SASEGT. This CDR3 has 14 amino acids. CDR3 amino acids: CASSDRTGNYGYTF. CDR3 in DNA: TGTGCCAGCAGTGACCGGACAGGGAACTATGGCTACACCTTC.

This clone was observed a handful of times. This chain uses TRBV6-5 with TRBJ2-2; D is unresolved. Germline CDR1 and CDR2: MNHEY and SVGAGI. The CDR3 covers 13 residues. V was cut by 6 bases and J by 4 bases, with 9 bases left in between. The CDR3 spells CASSPLGTGELFF. The DNA of the CDR3 is TGTGCCAGCAGCCCCCTCGGCACCGGGGAGCTGTTTTTT.

The J gene is TRBJ2-7, the V gene TRBV6-1; 9 bases match TRBD2. V was pared by 1 base and J by 5 bases, with 6 bases of the junction left unmatched. The CDR3 sequence is 15 residues long. In germline, CDR1 is MNHNS, CDR2 SASEGT. The CDR3 nucleotides are TGTGCCAGCAGTGAAGGGGCGGGGGGGCAAGACGAGCAGTACTTC. Residues: CASSEGAGGQDEQYF.

This clone showed up just a few times. The chain has TRBV3-1 (or the pseudogene TRBV3-2) and TRBJ1-1, with TRBD1 matching over 7 bases. J lost 3 bases, V lost 4 bases, and 2 bases had no gene match. Germline assignment: CDR1 LGHDT and CDR2 YNNKEL (reference sequence). The CDR3 sequence is 13 residues long. The CDR3 region has the DNA TGTGCCAGCAGCCGGACAGGCTACACTGAAGCTTTCTTT. This codes for CASSRTGYTEAFF.

The V call is TRBV7-2, the J call TRBJ2-5; 10 bases agree with TRBD2. Germline values: CDR1 SGHTA, CDR2 FQGNSA. This CDR3 comprises 13 residues. CDR3 in amino acids: CALAGGNKETQYF. The CDR3 DNA reads as TGTGCTTTAGCGGGGGGCAACAAAGAGACCCAGTACTTC.

This chain joins TRBV10-1 and TRBJ2-3; D is possibly TRBD2 (6 bases). This CDR3 spans 18 amino acids. The V gene's germline CDR1 is WNHNN and CDR2 SYGVQD (reference sequence). Trimming cost V 4 bases and J 4 bases, with 24 bases left between them. The chain's CDR3 is CASSAPVRRRGRADTQYF. CDR3 bases: TGCGCCAGCAGTGCCCCAGTGCGCCGGAGGGGCAGGGCAGATACGCAGTATTTT.